This entry describes one T cell receptor (beta chain). Its antigen is undetermined. The source of the sample is a study of cytomegalovirus exposure and HLA in healthy donors. The assay was immunoSEQ multiplex PCR, and TCRdb's table has in-frame clones only and misses some. The sample lists some 49,000 clones, about 91% occurring once. Study-wide points: Subsequent analysis showed first-cohort TCR clusters tending to co-occur in around 110 validation repertoires.

Trimming shortened V by 0 bases and J by 10 bases, and 10 bases separated the two germline ends. The CDR3 totals 13 residues. CDR1 and CDR2 (germline): MNHEY, SMNVEV (reference sequence). The chain joins TRBV27 to TRBJ2-1; D uncertain. The TCR sequence derives from a man younger than 30 in good health and CMV-seronegative. The sequenced sample consisted of PBMCs. In DNA, the CDR3 is TGTGCCAGCAGTTTATCGGGCAGGTCCGAGCAGTTCTTC. Translating gives CASSLSGRSEQFF.